The rows below give T cell receptor beta chains drawn from one sample of a study of regulatory T cells in long-lasting Graves disease. TCRdb analysed the multiplex PCR reads with MiXCR anew, one entry per CDR3 protein. The sample holds fewer than 650,000 distinct CDR3 sequences, about 16% seen once. This same sample was also taken into another study, of T cells in Graves' hyperthyroidism and ophthalmopathy.

The sequencing here drew on peripheral blood mononuclear cells (PBMCs), taken at new diagnosis, from a patient treated with antithyroid drugs. The receptors were sampled from a man between 18 and 29 years old with Graves disease. Each CDR3 is given with its conserved first and last residue. A D gene is named only where the DNA matches it firmly. Expanded clones are given a class, and other clones once, few, many or no size at all.

v_call	j_call	d_call	clone_size	cdr3_nt	cdr3_aa
TRBV10-2	TRBJ2-7	TRBD2	few	TGCGCCAGCAGCATAGCGGGTGCGAGCTCCTACGAGCAGTACTTC	CASSIAGASSYEQYF
TRBV12-3/TRBV12-4	TRBJ2-1	.	many	TGTGCCACCAAAGAGGTCCGAATACTCGAGCAGTTCTTC	CATKEVRILEQFF
TRBV27	TRBJ2-1	TRBD2	.	TGTGCCAGCAGTTTGTCGGGACTAGTGTCTGAGCAGTTCTTC	CASSLSGLVSEQFF
TRBV7-3	TRBJ2-7	TRBD2	.	TGTGCCAGCAGCCCCTCCACATCTAGCGGGAGGTACGAGCAGTACTTC	CASSPSTSSGRYEQYF
TRBV11-2	TRBJ2-5	TRBD2	many	TGTGCCAGCAGCTTAGGGCTAGCGGGAGGTTTGGTGACCCAGTACTTC	CASSLGLAGGLVTQYF
TRBV5-1	TRBJ2-5	TRBD1	many	TGCGCCAGCAGCACATCCGGGACAGGGGCCGAGACCCAGTACTTC	CASSTSGTGAETQYF
TRBV7-8	TRBJ1-2	.	many	TGTGCCAGCAGACGGATCCAGGGGATACAATATGGCTACACCTTC	CASRRIQGIQYGYTF
TRBV11-2	TRBJ1-3	.	.	TGTGCCAGCAGCTTAGAGAGGCCGGGGAGCACTGGAAACACCATATATTTT	CASSLERPGSTGNTIYF
TRBV5-1	TRBJ2-1	.	many	TGCGCCAGCAGCTTGGTTCAGGGGAAAGGGAATGAGCAGTTCTTC	CASSLVQGKGNEQFF
TRBV27	TRBJ2-7	.	many	TGTGCCAGCAGTTTAAAAGGCGTTAGCTCCTACGAGCAGTACTTC	CASSLKGVSSYEQYF
TRBV6-9	TRBJ1-5	.	.	TGTGCCAGCAGTTACTCCTCGACAGTAGATAGCAATCAGCCCCAGCATTTT	CASSYSSTVDSNQPQHF
TRBV7-9	TRBJ2-1	TRBD2	many	TGTGCCAGCAGCCCCCCGACTAGCGGCGGCAATGAGCAGTTCTTC	CASSPPTSGGNEQFF
TRBV3-1	TRBJ1-1	.	many	TGTGCCAGCAGCCAAGCGGTCGGGTTGACTGAAGCTTTCTTT	CASSQAVGLTEAFF
TRBV7-2	TRBJ2-1	.	.	TGTGCCAGCAGCTTAGCCCTAAGACAGTTTGGGAACAATGAGCAGTTCTTC	CASSLALRQFGNNEQFF
TRBV3-1	TRBJ1-5	.	many	TGTGCCAGCAGCGAAACTGGGGCCAGCAATCAGCCCCAGCATTTT	CASSETGASNQPQHF
TRBV27	TRBJ1-1	TRBD1	.	TGTGCCAGCAGACGACAGGGAATCGGGGCTGAAGCTTTCTTT	CASRRQGIGAEAFF